This T cell receptor (beta chain) was observed in a study of Graves' ophthalmopathy and Graves' hyperthyroidism. The study, taken as a whole, reports: Blood samples also showed most expanded thyroid clonotypes exceeding 0.001 frequency. An approximately 84% specificity and 85% to 90% sensitivity were achieved by a 13-signature model that separated ophthalmopathy from stable hyperthyroidism.

Ophthalmopathic donors had moderate-to-severe activity, CAS ≥3 and NOSPECS ≥4, with disease that had lasted under 3 months. It was on clinical symptoms, serum thyroxine, TRAb, thyroid ultrasound and orbital computed tomography that diagnosis relied. This clonotype was detected ten times or more. Its antigen is still unknown. Transcripts of RNA were the source for amplifying TCR beta CDR3 regions. The library came from an HTBI-primed first-round RT-PCR and a second-round multiplex PCR. TCRdb itself ran the multiplex PCR reads through MiXCR, one entry per CDR3 protein. The sample gives 360,000 or so distinct CDR3 sequences, about a sixth of which show up once; about 1.4% is in the top ten. The CDR3 is 12 amino acids. Germline V lookup: CDR1 ENHRY, CDR2 SYGVKD. The V end lost 6 bases, the J end lost 6 bases, and 11 bases lay between the germline ends.

Sequencing input: peripheral blood. This clonotype originated in a woman between 18 and 29 years old with Graves' ophthalmopathy. The chain recombines TRBV10-3 with TRBJ1-1; D not certain. Here the CDR3 DNA reads TGTGCCATCAGCGACTTATACGCTGAAGCTTTCTTT. Translated, it gives CAISDLYAEAFF.